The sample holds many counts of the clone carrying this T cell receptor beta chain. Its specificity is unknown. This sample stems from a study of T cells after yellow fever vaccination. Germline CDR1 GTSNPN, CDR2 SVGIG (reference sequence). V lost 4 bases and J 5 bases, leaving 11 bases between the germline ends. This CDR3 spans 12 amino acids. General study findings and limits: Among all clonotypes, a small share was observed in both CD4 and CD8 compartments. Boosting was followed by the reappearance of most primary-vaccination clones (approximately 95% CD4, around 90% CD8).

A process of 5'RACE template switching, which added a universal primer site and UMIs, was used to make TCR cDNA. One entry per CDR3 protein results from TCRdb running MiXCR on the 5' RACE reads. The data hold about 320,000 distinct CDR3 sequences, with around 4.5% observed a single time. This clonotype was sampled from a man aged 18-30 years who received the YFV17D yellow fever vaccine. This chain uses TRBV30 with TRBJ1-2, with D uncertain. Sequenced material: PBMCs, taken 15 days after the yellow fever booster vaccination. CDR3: CAWTPGGYGYTF. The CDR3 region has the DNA TGTGCCTGGACCCCGGGAGGGTATGGCTACACCTTC.